This T cell receptor (beta chain) emerged from a study of T cell changes during pregnancy in multiple sclerosis. Sequenced by immunoSEQ multiplex PCR; TCRdb stores in-frame clones only, minus some. The table lists tens of thousands of clones, 92% of them singletons. This sequence was found in a female donor in good health, enrolled as a control in a pregnancy study. Here the sequenced sample was peripheral blood, taken in the first trimester of pregnancy.

The CDR3: CASSPQGAGGETQYF. The CDR3 coding sequence is TGTGCCAGCAGCCCACAGGGGGCGGGTGGAGAGACCCAGTACTTC. V is TRBV28 and J is TRBJ2-5, with 9 positions matching TRBD1. With V trimmed by 6 bases and J by 4 bases, 9 bases remained unmatched. There are 15 residues in the CDR3. Looked up from germline, CDR1 is MDHEN and CDR2 is SYDVKM.